This T cell receptor (beta chain) was sequenced in a study of OX40 agonist ivuxolimab in advanced cancers. Study-wide context: Three patients, one with hepatocellular carcinoma and two with cutaneous melanoma, achieved partial responses. Study outcomes and limitations: Averaged across samples, CD8+ T cells carried more expanded clones than CD4+ did. At 0.1 to 3.0 mg/kg, CD4+ and CD8+ blood T cells expanded clonally by week 6. Antigen specificity remained undetermined for the expanded peripheral T cells.

This CDR3 has 14 amino acids. The germline V and J ends were trimmed by 1 base and 4 bases, with 10 bases remaining between them. Germline V gene lookup returns CDR1 SEHNR and CDR2 FQNEAQ (reference sequence). Regarding this clone: The antigen remains unidentified.

The method was immunoSEQ multiplex PCR; TCRdb's version includes in-frame clones alone and lacks a portion of them. The sample has 150,000 to 190,000 clones, 94% seen once. The material sequenced was CD4+ or CD8+ T cells sorted from blood, taken in a trial of the OX40 agonist ivuxolimab. The receptor was derived from an adult with an advanced solid tumor such as melanoma, head and neck, liver or kidney cancer. V is TRBV7-9 and J is TRBJ1-1; the D is unclear. The CDR3 bases are TGTGCCAGCAGCTTAGTGTTGGGGAGCACTGAAGCTTTCTTT. Protein: CASSLVLGSTEAFF. Supplemented by reference TRBV7-9 and TRBJ1-1, the full variable domain reads DTGVSQNPRHKITKRGQNVTFRCDPISEHNRLYWYRQTLGQGPEFLTYFQNEAQLEKSRLLSDRFSAERPKGSFSTLEIQRTEQGDSAMYLCASSLVLGSTEAFFGQGTRLTVV.